The clone carrying this TCR beta chain was seen only once. The data derive from a study of blood T cell repertoires in COVID-19. Study-wide context: The samples span acute and convalescent COVID-19 from the United States, Italy and Spain.

The CDR3 has 15 amino acids. Germline V gene sequence: CDR1 SGHNT, CDR2 YYREEE (reference sequence). V shed 3 bases and J shed 4 bases, with 16 bases lying between them. Under the authors' procedure: Reference gene primers were amplified, and this amplification served to estimate nucleated cell counts. Libraries were prepared by immunoSEQ multiplex PCR; TCRdb keeps only in-frame clonotypes and omits some of them. V and J calls and clone size come straight from that table; D and trimming were deduced from the DNA. The profile shows tens of thousands of clones, approximately 90% of them singletons. The sequenced material came from peripheral blood. This chain connects TRBV5-4 to TRBJ1-1; D is unclear. This receptor was obtained from a woman in her fifties or sixties with active or convalescent COVID-19. The CDR3 spells CASSWEGPRGTEAFF. CDR3 DNA: TGTGCCAGCAGCTGGGAGGGCCCCCGAGGCACTGAAGCTTTCTTT. The whole variable domain, remainder taken from reference TRBV5-4 and TRBJ1-1, is ETGVTQSPTHLIKTRGQQVTLRCSSQSGHNTVSWYQQALGQGPQFIFQYYREEENGRGNFPPRFSGLQFPNYSSELNVNALELDDSALYLCASSWEGPRGTEAFFGQGTRLTVV.